This T cell receptor (beta chain) was recovered during a study of shared clonotypes between healthy human individuals. The V end lost 5 bases, the J end lost 5 bases, and 12 bases lay between the germline ends. The CDR3 covers 14 residues. Looked up from germline, CDR1 is MNHNY and CDR2 is SVGAGI (reference sequence). The repertoire was sequenced with immunoSEQ multiplex PCR; TCRdb's copy has only in-frame clones and lacks some. Of approximately 1.5 million clones in the sample, around 98.5% were seen once. The source of this sequence is a man aged 30-40 years in good health. The V and J genes are TRBV6-6 and TRBJ2-2; possibly TRBD1 or TRBD2 for D (6 bases each). What was sequenced was naive CD4+ T cells sorted from blood. Subset indicated: CD45RA+ positively selected. CDR3: CASSRKGGTGELFF. The CDR3 DNA reads as TGTGCCAGCAGTCGCAAGGGGGGAACCGGGGAGCTGTTTTTT.